The T cell receptor beta chain under discussion was sequenced for a study of T cells in Graves' hyperthyroidism and ophthalmopathy. This clonotype occurred a few times. Its antigen is currently unknown. The study, taken as a whole, reports: The authors' 13 V-J model separated ophthalmopathy from stable hyperthyroidism.

Trimming shortened V by 6 bases and J by 6 bases, and 14 bases separated the two germline ends. The CDR3 is made up of 14 amino acids. Germline V gene lookup returns CDR1 MDHEN and CDR2 SYDVKM. Authors of the study amplified TCR beta CDR3 regions from RNA transcripts. The HTBI primer set was used in a first-round RT-PCR of the TCR CDR3. TCRdb processed the multiplex PCR reads anew with MiXCR; each CDR3 protein has one entry. The sample has over 200,000 distinct CDR3 sequences; about a sixth are singletons. The receptor comes from a man aged 50-60 years with Graves' hyperthyroidism. Material: blood. The chain has TRBV28 and TRBJ1-4, with TRBD1 as a possible D gene (6 bases). CDR3 loop: CASRSGAGDEKLFF. For the CDR3, the DNA is TGTGCCAGCAGGTCCGGGGCAGGGGATGAAAAACTGTTTTTT.